This TCR beta chain was captured in a study of blood T cell repertoires in COVID-19. The table came from immunoSEQ multiplex PCR; TCRdb's copy has only in-frame clones and leaves some out. The sample comprises 30,000 to 40,000 clones, about nine tenths of which are singletons, and 6.1% rests with the top ten. V was clipped by 0 bases and J by 1 base, with 11 bases between them. The germline V gene has CDR1 SGHRS and CDR2 YFSETQ. This CDR3 comprises 15 residues. The receptor was isolated from a human donor in a cohort sampled during active COVID-19. The genes are TRBV5-1 and TRBJ2-7; no clear D. Sequences were obtained from peripheral blood. CDR3 in DNA: TGCGCCAGCAGCTTGGGAACAGCCAGTTCCTACGAGCAGTACTTC. Its translation: CASSLGTASSYEQYF.